This TCR beta chain stems from a study of T cell responses to AZD1222 COVID-19 vaccine. Comments on this clone: No antigen is known for it.

Trimming stripped 2 bases from V and 6 bases from J, with 2 bases between. CDR3 length: 11 amino acids. This table comes from immunoSEQ multiplex PCR, and its TCRdb copy is limited to in-frame clones, with some not included. The sample yields tens of thousands of clones, about 92% seen once. Study-level points and caveats: The reported proportion of spike-specific TCRs targeting unmutated variant regions was nearly half. The CD4 TCRs associated with vaccination extended across spike and predominated at 160-218 and 743-854. Spike-specific TCR depth and breadth grew after two AZD1222 doses. The donors showed a predominance of white British ancestry and of females, with possible underestimation of clonal diversity.

The TCR comes from an adult in good health. The sequences come from peripheral blood, collected on day 0 of AZD1222 vaccination. This chain joins TRBV12-3 or TRBV12-4 and TRBJ2-1; D remains unclear. The CDR3 DNA reads TGTGCCAGCAGTTTACGCAATGAGCAGTTCTTC. Translating gives CASSLRNEQFF.